The 23 T cell receptor beta chains listed next were all sequenced from one sample in a study of T cells in localized non-small cell lung cancer. The data were produced by immunoSEQ multiplex PCR, yet TCRdb's version contains in-frame clones alone and is incomplete. This table holds tens of thousands of clones, approximately 90% found once. The sequences come from peripheral blood mononuclear cells, collected before any cancer treatment. These receptors were collected from a female donor over 55 with stage II lung adenocarcinoma.

The chain couples TRBV29-1 to TRBJ2-7; D might be TRBD1 (6 bases). This CDR3 spans 13 amino acids. Per the germline V gene, CDR1 is SQVTM and CDR2 is ANQGSEA. Trimming cost V 7 bases and J 2 bases, with 15 bases left between them. CDR3 in amino acids: CSAETGPPYEQYF. CDR3 sequence (DNA): TGCAGCGCCGAGACAGGCCCTCCCTACGAGCAGTACTTC.

CDR3 protein: CASSPGLRITDTQYF. As DNA, the CDR3 is TGTGCCAGCAGTCCCGGACTAAGGATCACAGATACGCAGTATTTT. The chain uses TRBV5-6 and TRBJ2-3, with a tentative D call TRBD2 (6 bases). The CDR3 runs to 15 residues. V lost 5 bases, J lost 2 bases, and 15 bases lay in between. Germline CDR1 and CDR2: SGHDT and YYEEEE.

The chain has TRBV29-1 and TRBJ2-7, with 12 bases fitting TRBD2. J gave up 0 bases and V 5 bases, and 5 bases lay outside the gene matches. The germline CDR1 and CDR2 sequences are SQVTM and ANQGSEA. CDR3 length: 15 amino acids. The DNA for the CDR3 is TGCAGCGTTAACGGACTAGCGGGACGCTCCTACGAGCAGTACTTC. Protein: CSVNGLAGRSYEQYF.

This clone appeared a few times. The chain combines TRBV5-6 with TRBJ2-5; 7 bases are shared with TRBD2. The V gene end was trimmed by 3 bases and the J gene end by 3 bases; junction bases not matched to a gene: 17. The CDR3 has 18 residues. Germline assignment: CDR1 SGHDT and CDR2 YYEEEE. The CDR3 loop reads CASSSLIKPGGTEETQYF. CDR3 nucleotides: TGTGCCAGCAGCTCGTTAATAAAACCGGGGGGAACAGAAGAGACCCAGTACTTC. The variable domain in full, with the rest retrieved from reference TRBV5-6 and TRBJ2-5, is DAGVTQSPTHLIKTRGQQVTLRCSPKSGHDTVSWYQQALGQGPQFIFQYYEEEERQRGNFPDRFSGHQFPNYSSELNVNALLLGDSALYLCASSSLIKPGGTEETQYFGPGTRLLVL.

This chain joins TRBV14 and TRBJ1-1; D not resolved. Germline V gene lookup returns CDR1 SGHDN and CDR2 FVKESK. V was shortened by 1 base and J by 5 bases, with 11 bases between the two germline ends. The CDR3 has 14 residues. Here the CDR3 DNA reads TGTGCCAGCAGCCAAGCGTCTTTTAGGACTGAAGCTTTCTTT. As protein: CASSQASFRTEAFF.

V gene TRBV5-1 combines with J gene TRBJ1-1; TRBD1 is a possible D gene (5 bases). CDR3 length equals 17 residues. The germline gives CDR1 SGHRS, CDR2 YFSETQ. V was shortened by 0 bases and J by 1 base, with 16 bases between the two germline ends. CDR3 nucleotide sequence: TGCGCCAGCAGCTTGGTCCCACACAGGTCGGGGAACACTGAAGCTTTCTTT. Its translation is CASSLVPHRSGNTEAFF.

The chain joins TRBV7-2 to TRBJ1-2, with D possibly matching TRBD1 (5 bases). Germline assignment: CDR1 SGHTA and CDR2 FQGNSA. The CDR3 sequence is 13 residues long. Trimming took off 6 bases at V and 0 bases at J, with 8 bases between the two ends. The chain's CDR3 is CASSKGSNYGYTF. The CDR3 DNA reads TGTGCCAGCAGTAAGGGGTCTAACTATGGCTACACCTTC. The full variable domain, in which reference TRBV7-2 and TRBJ1-2 provide the parts outside the CDR3, is GAGVSQSPSNKVTEKGKDVELRCDPISGHTALYWYRQSLGQGLEFLIYFQGNSAPDKSGLPSDRFSAERTGGSVSTLTIQRTQQEDSAVYLCASSKGSNYGYTFGSGTRLTVV.

The gene calls are TRBV27 and TRBJ2-3; TRBD1 agrees at 7 bases. With 3 bases clipped from V and 5 bases from J, the junction kept 5 bases outside the gene matches. The CDR3 is made up of 14 amino acids. The germline V gene has CDR1 MNHEY and CDR2 SMNVEV (reference sequence). The CDR3 bases are TGTGCCAGCAGTTTTAGTAGGGGGCAAGATACGCAGTATTTT. It specifies CASSFSRGQDTQYF.

The chain has TRBV15 and TRBJ1-4; D uncertain. V was cut by 4 bases and J by 2 bases, with 11 bases left in between. This CDR3 comprises 15 residues. Germline values: CDR1 LNHNV, CDR2 YYDKDF (reference sequence). CDR3 sequence: CATSTQGSTNEKLFF. CDR3 sequence (DNA): TGTGCCACCAGCACTCAAGGGTCTACTAATGAAAAACTGTTTTTT. Full variable domain (outside the CDR3, taken from reference TRBV15 and TRBJ1-4): DAMVIQNPRYQVTQFGKPVTLSCSQTLNHNVMYWYQQKSSQAPKLLFHYYDKDFNNEADTPDNFQSRRPNTSFCFLDIRSPGLGDTAMYLCATSTQGSTNEKLFFGSGTQLSVL.

V gene TRBV28 combines with J gene TRBJ1-1; 11 nucleotides line up with TRBD1. V lost 5 bases to trimming and J lost 3 bases; unmatched junction nucleotides: 14. This CDR3 is built from 18 residues. Germline values: CDR1 MDHEN, CDR2 SYDVKM. The CDR3 is CASSPPGQGAFRDTEAFF. In DNA, the CDR3 is TGTGCCAGCAGTCCACCCGGACAGGGGGCTTTCCGGGACACTGAAGCTTTCTTT.

On this clone: The sample has other DNA sequences that encode this CDR3 too. This chain links TRBV7-2 with TRBJ1-3; D ambiguous. The V gene's germline CDR1 is SGHTA and CDR2 FQGNSA. The V end was cut by 5 bases, the J end by 4 bases, with 12 bases between. This CDR3 is built from 14 residues. The CDR3: CASSRRASGNTIYF. For the CDR3, the DNA is TGTGCCAGCAGCCGGCGGGCGTCGGGAAACACCATATATTTT.

The rearrangement joins TRBV27 to TRBJ1-2; D possibly corresponds to TRBD1 (5 bases). Deletions cut 3 bases from V and 8 bases from J, with 16 bases between. Germline loops: CDR1 MNHEY, CDR2 SMNVEV (reference sequence). This CDR3 region has 14 residues. The CDR3: CASSFALGVGGYTF. For the CDR3, the DNA is TGTGCCAGCAGTTTTGCCCTGGGGGTGGGGGGCTACACCTTC.

The gene calls are TRBV29-1 and TRBJ1-2; D gene unclear. The V end was cut by 3 bases, the J end by 8 bases, with 10 bases between. CDR1 and CDR2 from the germline V gene are SQVTM and ANQGSEA. This CDR3 region has 11 residues. The CDR3 loop reads CSVDLGTGYTF. CDR3 nucleotide sequence: TGCAGCGTTGATTTGGGTACGGGCTACACCTTC. The full variable domain, completed using reference TRBV29-1 and TRBJ1-2, is SAVISQKPSRDICQRGTSLTIQCQVDSQVTMMFWYRQQPGQSLTLIATANQGSEATYESGFVIDKFPISRPNLTFSTLTVSNMSPEDSSIYLCSVDLGTGYTFGSGTRLTVV.

This clone was observed a handful of times. The chain recombines TRBV10-1 with TRBJ2-7; TRBD2 is a possible D gene (6 bases). The germline V gene encodes CDR1 WNHNN and CDR2 SYGVQD (reference sequence). The CDR3 covers 14 residues. V lost 3 bases to trimming and J lost 4 bases, with 13 bases between them. DNA for the CDR3: TGCGCCAGCAGTGAAGGGGAGGCTGGTTACGAGCAGTACTTC. It codes for CASSEGEAGYEQYF.

The genes are TRBV18 and TRBJ1-2; 9 bases are shared with TRBD1. V was pared by 3 bases and J by 4 bases, with 6 bases of the junction left unmatched. CDR1 and CDR2 (germline): KGHSH, LQKENI. The CDR3 is made up of 15 amino acids. The CDR3, as DNA: TGTGCCAGCTCACCGGGGGGACAGGGCCGCTATGGCTACACCTTC. This translates into CASSPGGQGRYGYTF.

The chain links TRBV29-1 to TRBJ2-7, with 11 bases identical to TRBD2. CDR3 length equals 16 residues. The V segment lost 2 bases and the J segment 0 bases; nucleotides outside the gene matches: 6. Per germline, CDR1 SQVTM and CDR2 ANQGSEA. CDR3 nucleotides: TGCAGCGTTGAATTAGTTGGGACTAGCGGCTCCTACGAGCAGTACTTC. Translated, it gives CSVELVGTSGSYEQYF.

This rearrangement joins TRBV5-4 to TRBJ2-7, with TRBD1 matching over 9 bases. Germline values: CDR1 SGHNT, CDR2 YYREEE (reference sequence). The CDR3 spans 14 residues. The ends lost 5 bases at V and 5 bases at J; junction bases unmatched: 8. DNA of the CDR3: TGTGCCAGCAGTAGGACAGGGGATAGCAACGAGCAGTACTTC. Translating gives CASSRTGDSNEQYF.

The chain links TRBV2 to TRBJ1-2, with D possibly matching TRBD1 (5 bases). CDR1 is SNHLY, CDR2 FYNNEI, per germline. V shed 0 bases and J shed 6 bases, with 14 bases lying between them. The CDR3 has 15 amino acids. The CDR3, as DNA: TGTGCCAGCAGTGAAGCGCTTGGGGGAAGGAATGGCTACACCTTC. It is translated as CASSEALGGRNGYTF.

This chain joins TRBV5-1 and TRBJ2-7; TRBD2 aligns across 10 bases. The CDR3 runs 14 residues. From germline, CDR1 is SGHRS and CDR2 YFSETQ. Trimming removed 3 bases from V and 4 bases from J; junction bases left unmatched: 4. This chain's CDR3 is CASSSGTSVYEQYF. The CDR3 DNA follows: TGCGCCAGCAGCTCCGGGACTAGCGTTTACGAGCAGTACTTC.

CDR3 residues: CASSLDRGQRPQHF. The CDR3 bases are TGTGCCAGCAGCCTTGACAGGGGGCAGCGGCCCCAGCATTTT. This chain links TRBV7-2 with TRBJ1-5, with TRBD1 matching 10 bases. CDR1 is SGHTA and CDR2 is FQGNSA in the germline V gene. V gave up 5 bases and J gave up 9 bases; unmatched junction bases: 7. The length of the CDR3 is 14 residues.

The rearrangement joins TRBV28 to TRBJ1-1, with D possibly being TRBD1 (5 bases). V dropped 6 bases and J dropped 0 bases, with 14 bases sitting between them. The CDR3 contains 15 residues. CDR1 and CDR2 from the germline V gene are MDHEN and SYDVKM. CDR3 DNA: TGTGCCAGCAGACCCTCCGGGGCCATGAACACTGAAGCTTTCTTT. This encodes CASRPSGAMNTEAFF.

The chain employs TRBV7-8 and TRBJ2-1; no firm D call. V was cut by 4 bases and J by 8 bases, with 9 bases left in between. The CDR3 is 12 amino acids. The germline V gene encodes CDR1 SGHVS and CDR2 FQNEAQ. CDR3 in amino acids: CASSSWRDEQFF. DNA of the CDR3: TGTGCCAGCAGCTCGTGGCGAGATGAGCAGTTCTTC.

This clone appeared a single time. The chain is built from TRBV28 and TRBJ1-5, with a weak D call TRBD1 (5 bases). Trimming removed 3 bases at V and 4 bases at J, with 13 bases between. Germline lookup yields CDR1 MDHEN and CDR2 SYDVKM. The CDR3 is 15 amino acids. The CDR3 loop reads CASSFGGRKNQPQHF. The CDR3 region has the DNA TGTGCCAGCAGTTTTGGGGGGAGGAAAAATCAGCCCCAGCATTTT.